Below are 19 T cell receptor beta chains sequenced from a single sample in a study of cytomegalovirus exposure and HLA in healthy donors. Primers included in the PCR were 60 Vbeta and 13 Jbeta primers. Here immunoSEQ multiplex PCR was the method, and the copy in TCRdb shows in-frame clones only, minus some. Altogether around 72,000 clones are present, 50% to 80% being singletons, with the ten largest covering less than 25%. The sample taken for sequencing was PBMCs. The origin of the receptors is a man in his forties in good health and CMV-seropositive.

This chain connects TRBV29-1 to TRBJ1-1; D gene uncertain. This CDR3 comprises 11 residues. The germline V gene has CDR1 SQVTM and CDR2 ANQGSEA. V was cut by 3 bases and J by 2 bases, with 4 bases left in between. The CDR3 coding sequence is TGCAGCGTTGACTACAACACTGAAGCTTTCTTT. Amino acids: CSVDYNTEAFF.

The V gene is TRBV11-1, the J gene TRBJ1-2, with D possibly TRBD1 on 6 matching bases. The CDR3 covers 13 residues. Germline assignment: CDR1 SGHAT and CDR2 FQDESV (reference sequence). Trimming removed 5 bases at V and 4 bases at J, with 11 bases between. The CDR3 spells CASSAGTFYGYTF. In nucleotides, the CDR3 is TGTGCCAGCAGCGCCGGGACATTCTATGGCTACACCTTC.

The V and J genes are TRBV5-1 and TRBJ1-2, with TRBD1 matching over 9 bases. J lost 4 bases, V lost 2 bases, and 6 bases had no gene match. Germline values: CDR1 SGHRS, CDR2 YFSETQ. This CDR3 contains 15 residues. This CDR3 is CASSFQDRGAYGYTF. As DNA, the CDR3 is TGCGCCAGCAGCTTCCAGGACAGGGGCGCCTATGGCTACACCTTC.

This chain links TRBV10-3 with TRBJ2-6; 7 nucleotides align to TRBD2. V lost 5 bases to trimming and J lost 0 bases; unmatched junction nucleotides: 7. This CDR3 contains 17 residues. Germline CDR1 is ENHRY and CDR2 is SYGVKD. CDR3 sequence: CAISSGLIGSGANVLTF. Here the CDR3 DNA reads TGTGCCATCAGTTCGGGACTAATCGGCTCTGGGGCCAACGTCCTGACTTTC.

The gene calls are TRBV7-2 and TRBJ2-2; D uncertain. This CDR3 region has 16 residues. V lost 7 bases to trimming and J lost 5 bases, with 20 bases between them. Germline V gives CDR1 SGHTA, CDR2 FQGNSA. The CDR3 loop is CASTKITRMSTGELFF. CDR3 nucleotides: TGTGCCAGCACCAAAATAACCAGGATGAGTACCGGGGAGCTGTTTTTT.

This sequence joins TRBV15 and TRBJ1-2; the D is unclear. V dropped 1 base and J dropped 4 bases, with 13 bases sitting between them. The CDR3 runs to 15 residues. CDR1 LNHNV and CDR2 YYDKDF come from the germline V gene (reference sequence). CDR3 loop: CATSRVVGQPYGYTF. CDR3 DNA sequence: TGTGCCACCAGCAGAGTAGTTGGGCAACCCTATGGCTACACCTTC.

The count of this clone is one. The genes are TRBV6-6 and TRBJ2-7, with a tentative D call TRBD2 (7 bases). V gave up 6 bases and J gave up 1 base, with 13 bases separating them. CDR3 length: 14 amino acids. In germline, CDR1 is MNHNY, CDR2 SVGAGI (reference sequence). CDR3 sequence (DNA): TGTGCCAGCAGAGCCGGGGGGCTATCCTACGAGCAGTACTTC. This gives the protein CASRAGGLSYEQYF.

The CDR3, as DNA: TGCGCCAGCAGCCAAGAAAGTGACGGGGAAGATACGCAGTATTTT. Translated: CASSQESDGEDTQYF. The V and J genes are TRBV4-1 and TRBJ2-3; perhaps TRBD2 as D (5 bases). The CDR3 runs 15 residues. The germline V gene has CDR1 MGHRA and CDR2 YSYEKL. Trimming left V 0 bases short and J 5 bases short, with 12 bases between.

The chain combines TRBV7-9 with TRBJ2-3; the D gene is possibly TRBD2 (6 bases). Looked up from germline, CDR1 is SEHNR and CDR2 is FQNEAQ (reference sequence). The CDR3 is 16 amino acids. With 5 bases removed from V and 3 bases from J, the gap between germline ends came to 18 bases. CDR3 region: CASSTGQGGGTDTQYF. The CDR3 DNA sequence: TGTGCCAGCAGCACCGGCCAGGGTGGGGGGACAGATACGCAGTATTTT. The whole variable domain, filled in from reference TRBV7-9 and TRBJ2-3, reads DTGVSQNPRHKITKRGQNVTFRCDPISEHNRLYWYRQTLGQGPEFLTYFQNEAQLEKSRLLSDRFSAERPKGSFSTLEIQRTEQGDSAMYLCASSTGQGGGTDTQYFGPGTRLTVL.

The rearrangement joins TRBV29-1 to TRBJ2-1; TRBD1 aligns across 8 bases. The V and J ends lost 0 bases and 4 bases, in that order; junction bases with no gene match: 2. This CDR3 is 14 amino acids long. Germline CDR1 reads SQVTM; CDR2 reads ANQGSEA. The CDR3 loop is CSVEDRGPYNEQFF. CDR3 in DNA: TGCAGCGTTGAAGACAGGGGGCCGTACAATGAGCAGTTCTTC.

The J gene is TRBJ2-1, the V gene TRBV10-3; 9 nucleotides align to TRBD2. The CDR3 has 14 residues. CDR1 is ENHRY, CDR2 SYGVKD, per germline. V was pared by 2 bases and J by 10 bases, with 6 bases of the junction left unmatched. CDR3 bases: TGTGCCATCAGTGAGATTAGCGGGGGCGCAGAGCAGTTCTTC. Translated: CAISEISGGAEQFF.

This rearrangement joins TRBV25-1 to TRBJ2-7, with TRBD1 as a possible D gene (5 bases). Germline CDR1 is MGHDK and CDR2 is SYGVNS. V was pared by 0 bases and J by 5 bases, with 11 bases between. This CDR3 contains 14 residues. CDR3 amino acids: CASSEYRDRNEQYF. CDR3 nucleotide sequence: TGTGCCAGCAGTGAATACAGGGATAGAAACGAGCAGTACTTC.

The V and J genes are TRBV5-1 and TRBJ2-5; D is perhaps TRBD2 (7 bases). CDR3 size: 16 residues. V was trimmed by 2 bases and J by 2 bases, leaving 16 bases between them. Germline lookup yields CDR1 SGHRS and CDR2 YFSETQ. This chain's CDR3 is CASSFRAGALQETQYF. CDR3 in DNA: TGCGCCAGCAGCTTTAGGGCGGGGGCCCTTCAAGAGACCCAGTACTTC. The entire variable domain, with the rest obtained from reference TRBV5-1 and TRBJ2-5, is as follows: KAGVTQTPRYLIKTRGQQVTLSCSPISGHRSVSWYQQTPGQGLQFLFEYFSETQRNKGNFPGRFSGRQFSNSRSEMNVSTLELGDSALYLCASSFRAGALQETQYFGPGTRLLVL.

The gene calls are TRBV2 and TRBJ2-3; 11 nucleotides match TRBD2. CDR3 length: 15 amino acids. The trim removed 9 bases at V and 4 bases at J, leaving 9 bases unmatched. Per the germline V gene, CDR1 is SNHLY and CDR2 is FYNNEI. The CDR3 nucleotides are TGTGCCAGTCGTACTAGCGGGGGTGGGGCAGATACGCAGTATTTT. This encodes CASRTSGGGADTQYF.

The CDR3 DNA is TGTGCCAGCAGTGAAGCCTTATTTTACGAGCAGTACTTC. Translating it yields CASSEALFYEQYF. The rearrangement links TRBV6-1 to TRBJ2-7, with D uncertain. Trimming left V 0 bases short and J 4 bases short, with 7 bases between. The CDR3 runs to 13 residues. Germline V lookup: CDR1 MNHNS, CDR2 SASEGT.

The gene calls are TRBV7-2 and TRBJ2-1; no clear D gene. Germline loops: CDR1 SGHTA, CDR2 FQGNSA. Trimming stripped 5 bases from V and 3 bases from J, with 11 bases between. The length of the CDR3 is 14 residues. The CDR3 sequence: CASSPPRNYNEQFF. DNA of the CDR3: TGTGCCAGCAGCCCCCCGCGGAACTACAATGAGCAGTTCTTC.

This clone was found once. The V gene is TRBV19, the J gene TRBJ1-4, with TRBD1 as a possible D gene (5 bases). The germline V and J ends were trimmed by 4 bases and 6 bases, with 12 bases remaining between them. This CDR3 has 14 residues. Germline lookup yields CDR1 LNHDA and CDR2 SQIVND (reference sequence). The CDR3: CASSTGLGDEKLFF. The CDR3 nucleotides are TGTGCCAGTAGTACCGGACTAGGGGATGAAAAACTGTTTTTT.

The V gene is TRBV2, the J gene TRBJ2-5; TRBD2 is a possible D gene (6 bases). The J call may be in error: the DNA end matches TRBJ2-7 better. The germline gives CDR1 SNHLY, CDR2 FYNNEI. The CDR3 totals 12 residues. As DNA, the CDR3 is TGTGCCAGCAGCTTAAGCGGGTACGAGCAGTACTTC. Its protein product is CASSLSGYEQYF.

CDR3 in amino acids: CASSPGLAGAQETQYF. The CDR3 DNA follows: TGTGCCAGCAGCCCCGGACTAGCGGGGGCCCAAGAGACCCAGTACTTC. The chain recombines TRBV5-4 with TRBJ2-5, with 13 bases identical to TRBD2. Per the germline V gene, CDR1 is SGHNT and CDR2 is YYREEE (reference sequence). V trimming: 4 bases; J trimming: 1 base; junction bases outside the gene matches: 4. This CDR3 has 16 residues. Full variable domain (missing parts from reference TRBV5-4 and TRBJ2-5): ETGVTQSPTHLIKTRGQQVTLRCSSQSGHNTVSWYQQALGQGPQFIFQYYREEENGRGNFPPRFSGLQFPNYSSELNVNALELDDSALYLCASSPGLAGAQETQYFGPGTRLLVL.